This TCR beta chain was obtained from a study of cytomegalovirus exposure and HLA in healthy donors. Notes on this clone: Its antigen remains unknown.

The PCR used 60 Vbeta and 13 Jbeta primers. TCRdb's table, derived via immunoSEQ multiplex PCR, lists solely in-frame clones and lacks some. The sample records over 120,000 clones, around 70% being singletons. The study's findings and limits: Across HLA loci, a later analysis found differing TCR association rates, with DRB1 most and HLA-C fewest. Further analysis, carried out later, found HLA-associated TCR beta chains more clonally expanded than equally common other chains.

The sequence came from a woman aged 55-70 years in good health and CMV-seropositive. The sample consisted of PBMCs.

CDR3 loop: CASHPHAAGGKSNQPQHF. The CDR3 DNA follows: TGTGCCAGCCACCCCCATGCGGCAGGGGGTAAGAGCAATCAGCCCCAGCATTTT. V usage is TRBV28 and J usage is TRBJ1-5; TRBD1 matches at 7 bases. The CDR3 totals 18 residues. V shed 8 bases, J shed 1 base, and the junction held 17 bases outside the gene matches. The germline V gene has CDR1 MDHEN and CDR2 SYDVKM.